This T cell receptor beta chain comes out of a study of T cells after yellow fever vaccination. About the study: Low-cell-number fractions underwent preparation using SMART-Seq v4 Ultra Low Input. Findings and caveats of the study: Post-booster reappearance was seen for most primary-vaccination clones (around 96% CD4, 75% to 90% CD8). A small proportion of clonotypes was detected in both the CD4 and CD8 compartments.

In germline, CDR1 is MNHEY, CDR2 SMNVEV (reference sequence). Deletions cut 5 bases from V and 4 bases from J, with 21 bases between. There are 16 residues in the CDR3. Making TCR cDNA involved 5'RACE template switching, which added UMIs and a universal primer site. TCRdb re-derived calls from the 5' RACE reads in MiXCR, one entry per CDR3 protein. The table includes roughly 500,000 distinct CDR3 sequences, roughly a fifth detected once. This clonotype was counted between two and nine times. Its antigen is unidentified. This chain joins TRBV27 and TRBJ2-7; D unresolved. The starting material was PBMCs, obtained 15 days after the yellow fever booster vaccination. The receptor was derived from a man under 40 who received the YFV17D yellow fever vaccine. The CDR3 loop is CASSPQMGFRIYEQYF. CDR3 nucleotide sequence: TGTGCCAGCAGTCCACAAATGGGCTTCAGGATATACGAGCAGTACTTC.